The T cell receptor beta chain under discussion was sequenced for a study of T cell changes during pregnancy in multiple sclerosis. The repertoire was sequenced with immunoSEQ multiplex PCR; TCRdb's copy has only in-frame clones and lacks some. The sample holds under 85,000 clones, over 75% seen once. The TCR comes from a female donor with multiple sclerosis, enrolled in a pregnancy study. Specimen: peripheral blood, collected in the third trimester of pregnancy.

The CDR3 coding sequence is TGTGCCAGCAGTTACTCATCCGACGGGACCAAAAACATTCAGTACTTC. It specifies CASSYSSDGTKNIQYF. This sequence joins TRBV6-5 and TRBJ2-4, with a possible D match to TRBD2 (5 bases). The CDR3 contains 16 residues. The V end was cut by 0 bases, the J end by 2 bases, with 11 bases between. In germline, CDR1 is MNHEY, CDR2 SVGAGI.